This T cell receptor beta chain came from a study of read filtering for tumor transcriptome and immune sequencing. Study-wide background: By R-ISS, stages I, II and III held roughly 8, 15 and 7 patients.

The J segment lost 8 bases and the V segment lost 6 bases, leaving 4 bases of the junction unmatched. This CDR3 has 12 residues. CDR1 and CDR2 from the germline V gene are SQVTM and ANQGSEA. This library used roughly 0.4 ug RNA and molecular barcoded adaptors spanning alpha/delta and beta/gamma chains. TCRdb passed the reads through MiXCR, listing each CDR3 protein once. The data contain approximately 45,000 distinct CDR3 sequences, roughly 20% of them seen just once; the ten biggest clones take up roughly 37%. General study findings and limits: In IR-seq, single-read clonotypes were 65% to 90% of clonotypes but about 3.5% of reads.

This clonotype appeared many times. The target antigen is unknown. The sequencing sample was made of a population of CD138-negative cells sorted from bone marrow. This chain joins TRBV29-1 and TRBJ1-2; TRBD1 agrees at 12 bases. This sequence was found in a donor older than 35 with multiple myeloma. The CDR3 nucleotides read TGCAGCGTCGGGGACAGGGGGCGCGGCTACACCTTC. Translated, it gives CSVGDRGRGYTF.